This T cell receptor beta chain comes out of a study of blood T cells in healthy people across ages. Findings of the study overall: While age rose, TCR beta diversity per million T cells dropped in a roughly linear way. Relative to aged donors, long-lived donors carried more naive CD4+ cells and displayed higher diversity.

The CDR3 is 11 residues long. The germline gives CDR1 GTSNPN, CDR2 SVGIG (reference sequence). V lost 2 bases and J lost 3, with 2 bases in between. Using a J-beta primer mix together with a sample-barcoded 5' primer, a second PCR was run for about 6 to 12 cycles. Through a template-switch adaptor with 12 random nucleotides, each cDNA molecule received a tag. TCRdb ran MiXCR on the 5' RACE reads and lists one entry per CDR3 protein. The data show 800,000 or so distinct CDR3 sequences, less than 60% seen once. This clonotype has more than one count but fewer than ten. The target antigen is unknown. The sequence was collected from a man at least 80 years old in good health. This sequence joins TRBV30 and TRBJ2-1; D gene unclear. Sequenced material: blood. In nucleotides, the CDR3 is TGTGCCTGGAGTAACTACAATGAGCAGTTCTTC. As protein: CAWSNYNEQFF.